The sequence of this TCR beta chain was determined in a study of blood T cell repertoires in COVID-19. Only in-frame clones appear in the TCRdb table, and some are missing; sequencing was by immunoSEQ multiplex PCR. The sample includes around 120,000 clones, about three quarters of them seen just once. The CDR3 is 19 residues long. In germline, CDR1 is WNHNN, CDR2 SYGVQD (reference sequence). V dropped 8 bases and J dropped 2 bases, with 29 bases sitting between them. The chain combines TRBV10-1 with TRBJ2-3; perhaps TRBD1 as D (6 bases). The sample comprised peripheral blood. This clonotype originated in a man aged 65-85 years with acute or convalescent COVID-19. CDR3 coding DNA: TGCGCCAGCGACCTCCTCACTCCCCCGGGACACCGTTTCACAGATACGCAGTATTTT. Encoded protein: CASDLLTPPGHRFTDTQYF.